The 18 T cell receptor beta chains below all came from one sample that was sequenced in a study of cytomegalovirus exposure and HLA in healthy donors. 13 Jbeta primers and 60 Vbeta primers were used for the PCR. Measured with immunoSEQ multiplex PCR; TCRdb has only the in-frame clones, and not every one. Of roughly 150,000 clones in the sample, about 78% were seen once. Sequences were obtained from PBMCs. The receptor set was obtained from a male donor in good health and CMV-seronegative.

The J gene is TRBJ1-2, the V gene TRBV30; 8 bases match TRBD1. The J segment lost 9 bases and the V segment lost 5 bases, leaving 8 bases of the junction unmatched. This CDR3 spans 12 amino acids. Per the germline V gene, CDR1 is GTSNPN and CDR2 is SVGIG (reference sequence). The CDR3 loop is CAWSRDRSSYTF. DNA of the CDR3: TGTGCCTGGTCAAGGGACAGGTCGAGCTACACCTTC.

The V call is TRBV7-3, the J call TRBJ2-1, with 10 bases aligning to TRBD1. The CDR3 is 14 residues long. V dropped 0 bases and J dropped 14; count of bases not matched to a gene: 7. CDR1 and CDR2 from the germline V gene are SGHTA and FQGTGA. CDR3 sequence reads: CASSLTPGQGMEFF. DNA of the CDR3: TGTGCCAGCAGCTTAACCCCGGGACAGGGGATGGAGTTCTTC.

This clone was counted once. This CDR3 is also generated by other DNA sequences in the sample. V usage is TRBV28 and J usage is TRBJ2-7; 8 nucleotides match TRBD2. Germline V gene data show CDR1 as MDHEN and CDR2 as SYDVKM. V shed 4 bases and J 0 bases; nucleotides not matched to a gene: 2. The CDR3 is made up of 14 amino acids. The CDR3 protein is CASSSSGSSYEQYF. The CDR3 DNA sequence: TGTGCCAGCAGTTCGAGCGGGAGCTCCTACGAGCAGTACTTC.

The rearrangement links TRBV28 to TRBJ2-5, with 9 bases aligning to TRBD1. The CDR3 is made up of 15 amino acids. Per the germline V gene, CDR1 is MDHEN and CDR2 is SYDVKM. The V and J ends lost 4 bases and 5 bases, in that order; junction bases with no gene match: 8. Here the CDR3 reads CASSSRTGAGETQYF. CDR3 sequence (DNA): TGTGCCAGCAGTTCTCGGACAGGGGCGGGGGAGACCCAGTACTTC.

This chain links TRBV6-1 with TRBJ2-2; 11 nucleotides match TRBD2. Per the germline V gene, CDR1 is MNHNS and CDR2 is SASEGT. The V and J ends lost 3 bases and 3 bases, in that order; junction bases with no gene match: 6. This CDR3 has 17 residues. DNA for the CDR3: TGTGCCAGCAGTGATATTACTAGCGGGGGATACACCGGGGAGCTGTTTTTT. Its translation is CASSDITSGGYTGELFF.

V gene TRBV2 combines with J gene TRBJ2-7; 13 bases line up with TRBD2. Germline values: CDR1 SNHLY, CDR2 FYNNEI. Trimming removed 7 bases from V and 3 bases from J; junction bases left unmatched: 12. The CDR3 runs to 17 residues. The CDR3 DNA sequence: TGTGCCAGCACTAGACAGGGACTAGCGGGGTCCGGCTACGAGCAGTACTTC. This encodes CASTRQGLAGSGYEQYF. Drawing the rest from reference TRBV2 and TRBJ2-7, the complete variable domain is EPEVTQTPSHQVTQMGQEVILRCVPISNHLYFYWYRQILGQKVEFLVSFYNNEISEKSEIFDDQFSVERPDGSNFTLKIRSTKLEDSAMYFCASTRQGLAGSGYEQYFGPGTRLTVT.

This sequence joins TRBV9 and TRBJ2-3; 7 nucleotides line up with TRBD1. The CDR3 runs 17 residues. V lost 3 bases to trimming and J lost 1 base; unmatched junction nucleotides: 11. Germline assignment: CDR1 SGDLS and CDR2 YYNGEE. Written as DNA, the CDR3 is TGTGCCAGCAGCGAAGGGATCCGGGACAGCCGCACAGATACGCAGTATTTT. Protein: CASSEGIRDSRTDTQYF. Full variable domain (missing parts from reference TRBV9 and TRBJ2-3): DSGVTQTPKHLITATGQRVTLRCSPRSGDLSVYWYQQSLDQGLQFLIQYYNGEERAKGNILERFSAQQFPDLHSELNLSSLELGDSALYFCASSEGIRDSRTDTQYFGPGTRLTVL.

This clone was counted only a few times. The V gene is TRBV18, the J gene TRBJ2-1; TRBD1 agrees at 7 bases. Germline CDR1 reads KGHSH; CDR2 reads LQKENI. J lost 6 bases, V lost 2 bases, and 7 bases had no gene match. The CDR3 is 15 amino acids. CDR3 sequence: CASSPRGGRGNEQFF. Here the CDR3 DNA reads TGTGCCAGCTCACCAAGAGGGGGCCGGGGCAATGAGCAGTTCTTC.

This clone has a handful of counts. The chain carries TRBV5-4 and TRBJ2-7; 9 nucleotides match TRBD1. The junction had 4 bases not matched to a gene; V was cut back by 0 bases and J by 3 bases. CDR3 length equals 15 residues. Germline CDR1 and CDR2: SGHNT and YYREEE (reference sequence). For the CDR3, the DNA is TGTGCCAGCAGCTTGGGGACAGGGGTGATCTACGAGCAGTACTTC. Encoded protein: CASSLGTGVIYEQYF.

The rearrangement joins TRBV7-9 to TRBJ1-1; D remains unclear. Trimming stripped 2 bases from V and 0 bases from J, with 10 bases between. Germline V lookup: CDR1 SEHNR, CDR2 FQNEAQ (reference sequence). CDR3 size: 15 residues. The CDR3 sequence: CASSLKNTVNTEAFF. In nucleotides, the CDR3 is TGTGCCAGCAGCTTAAAGAACACCGTGAACACTGAAGCTTTCTTT.

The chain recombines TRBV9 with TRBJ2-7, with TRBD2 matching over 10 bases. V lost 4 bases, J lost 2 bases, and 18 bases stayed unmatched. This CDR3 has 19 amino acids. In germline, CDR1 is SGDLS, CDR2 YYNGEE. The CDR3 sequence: CASSPSSHRLAGTPYEQYF. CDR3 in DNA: TGTGCCAGCAGCCCAAGTAGCCATCGACTAGCGGGCACTCCCTACGAGCAGTACTTC. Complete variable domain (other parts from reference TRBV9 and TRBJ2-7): DSGVTQTPKHLITATGQRVTLRCSPRSGDLSVYWYQQSLDQGLQFLIQYYNGEERAKGNILERFSAQQFPDLHSELNLSSLELGDSALYFCASSPSSHRLAGTPYEQYFGPGTRLTVT.

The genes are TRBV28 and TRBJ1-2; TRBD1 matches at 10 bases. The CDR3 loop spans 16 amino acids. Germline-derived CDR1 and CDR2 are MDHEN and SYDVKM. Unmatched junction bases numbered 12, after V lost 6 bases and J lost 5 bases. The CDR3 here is CASSPAPGQGWYGYTF. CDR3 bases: TGTGCCAGCAGCCCAGCTCCGGGACAGGGGTGGTATGGCTACACCTTC.

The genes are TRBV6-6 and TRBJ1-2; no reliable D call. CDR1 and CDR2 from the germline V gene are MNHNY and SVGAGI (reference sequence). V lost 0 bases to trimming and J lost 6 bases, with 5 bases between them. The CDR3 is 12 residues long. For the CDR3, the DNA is TGTGCCAGCAGTTACTCCGCAGATGGCTACACCTTC. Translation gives CASSYSADGYTF.

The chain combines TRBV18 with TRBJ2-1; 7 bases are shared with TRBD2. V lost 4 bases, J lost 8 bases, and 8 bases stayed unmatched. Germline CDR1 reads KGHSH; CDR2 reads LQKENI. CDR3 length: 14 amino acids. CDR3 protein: CASSLIAGMDEQFF. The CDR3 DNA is TGTGCCAGCTCACTCATAGCGGGTATGGATGAGCAGTTCTTC. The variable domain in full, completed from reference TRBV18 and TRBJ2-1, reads NAGVMQNPRHLVRRRGQEARLRCSPMKGHSHVYWYRQLPEEGLKFMVYLQKENIIDESGMPKERFSAEFPKEGPSILRIQQVVRGDSAAYFCASSLIAGMDEQFFGPGTRLTVL.

CDR3 in DNA: TGCGCCAGCTCGTTTAGCGGGGGAGGAGAGACCCAGTACTTC. Its protein is CASSFSGGGETQYF. V is TRBV5-1 and J is TRBJ2-5; 9 bases line up with TRBD2. The length of the CDR3 is 14 residues. From germline, CDR1 is SGHRS and CDR2 YFSETQ. The ends lost 7 bases at V and 4 bases at J; junction bases unmatched: 8.

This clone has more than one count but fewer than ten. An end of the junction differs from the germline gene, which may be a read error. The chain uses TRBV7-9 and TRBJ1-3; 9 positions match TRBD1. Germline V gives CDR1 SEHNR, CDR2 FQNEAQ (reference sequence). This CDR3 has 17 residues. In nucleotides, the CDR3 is TGTTCCAGCAGCTTACCGGGACAGGGCAACTCTGGAAACACCATATATTTT. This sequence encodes CSSSLPGQGNSGNTIYF.

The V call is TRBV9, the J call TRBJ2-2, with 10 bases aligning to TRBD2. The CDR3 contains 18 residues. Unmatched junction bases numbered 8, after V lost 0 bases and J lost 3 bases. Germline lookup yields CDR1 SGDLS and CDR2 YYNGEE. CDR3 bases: TGTGCCAGCAGCGTAGGACGTAGCGGGGGGCTCTACACCGGGGAGCTGTTTTTT. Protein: CASSVGRSGGLYTGELFF.

The CDR3, as DNA: TGTGCCAGCAGTCCCGGACTAGCTTACGAGCAGTACTTC. Protein product: CASSPGLAYEQYF. The genes are TRBV27 and TRBJ2-7, with TRBD2 matching 8 bases. The CDR3 runs 13 residues. The ends lost 5 bases at V and 4 bases at J; junction bases unmatched: 4. Per the germline V gene, CDR1 is MNHEY and CDR2 is SMNVEV (reference sequence).